Following are 5 T cell receptor beta chains from one sample sequenced in a study of blood T cell repertoires in COVID-19. Sequencing used immunoSEQ multiplex PCR; TCRdb keeps in-frame clones, though not all of them. The sample has more than 200,000 clones, approximately 81% seen once. Sample: peripheral blood. Receptor source: a woman aged 80 or over with COVID-19, enrolled during active disease.

The chain couples TRBV21-1 to TRBJ2-7; no DNA check was done on the table's D call, TRBD1. TRBV21-1 is assigned pseudogene status. This CDR3 has 16 residues. The CDR3 bases are TGTGCCAGCAGCGGGCAAAAACAGGGCTGTCCCTACGAGCAGTACGTC. This sequence encodes CASSGQKQGCPYEQYV.

This clone has just one count. The chain carries TRBV11-1 and TRBJ1-6; 9 bases agree with TRBD1. Trimming cost V 6 bases and J 9 bases; bases outside gene matches: 6. CDR1 SGHAT and CDR2 FQDESV come from the germline V gene (reference sequence). The CDR3 extends over 14 amino acids. CDR3 sequence (DNA): TGTGCCAGCAGTCAACAGGGGGCTAGTTCACCCCTCCACTTT. This encodes CASSQQGASSPLHF.

The CDR3 spells CASSPWTDYEQYV. Written as DNA, the CDR3 is TGCGCCAGCAGTCCTTGGACAGACTACGAGCAGTACGTC. The chain combines TRBV23-1 with TRBJ2-7; possibly TRBD1 for D (6 bases). TRBV23-1 is assigned to the ORF class and has an uncertain function. This CDR3 is built from 13 residues. V was shortened by 4 bases and J by 3 bases, with 10 bases between the two germline ends.

The rearrangement joins TRBV3-1 (or the pseudogene TRBV3-2) to TRBJ1-2, with TRBD1 as a possible D gene (5 bases). Trimming shortened V by 3 bases and J by 5 bases, and 10 bases separated the two germline ends. The CDR3 is 13 residues long. The germline gives CDR1 LGHDT, CDR2 YNNKEL (reference sequence). The DNA of the CDR3 is TGTGCCAGCAGCCAGGCTGACAGTTATGGCTACACCTTC. Translating it yields CASSQADSYGYTF.

V is TRBV30 and J is TRBJ1-5, with unresolved D. The germline CDR1 and CDR2 sequences are GTSNPN and SVGIG (reference sequence). The CDR3 runs to 13 residues. Between the trimmed V and J ends, which lost 4 bases and 7 bases, there was a span of 14 bases. This CDR3 reads CAWNHIKHQPQHF. Here the CDR3 DNA reads TGTGCCTGGAACCACATAAAACACCAGCCCCAGCATTTT.